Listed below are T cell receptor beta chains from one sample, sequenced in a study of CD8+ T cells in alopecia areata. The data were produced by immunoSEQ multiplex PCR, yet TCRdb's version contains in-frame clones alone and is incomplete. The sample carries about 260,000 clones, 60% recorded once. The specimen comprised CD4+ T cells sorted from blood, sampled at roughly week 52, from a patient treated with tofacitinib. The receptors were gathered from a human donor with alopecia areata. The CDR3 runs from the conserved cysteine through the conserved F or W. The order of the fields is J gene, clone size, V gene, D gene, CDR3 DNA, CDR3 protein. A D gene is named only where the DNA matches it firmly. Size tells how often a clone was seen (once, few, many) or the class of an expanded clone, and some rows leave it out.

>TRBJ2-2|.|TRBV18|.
TGTGCCAGCTCCCTACAGAACACCGGGGAGCTGTTTTTT
CASSLQNTGELFF
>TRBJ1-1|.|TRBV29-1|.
TGCAGCGTTGGCAACACTGAAGCTTTCTTT
CSVGNTEAFF
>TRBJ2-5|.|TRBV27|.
TGTGCCAGCAGTTTATTCCCGTTCAGCGGTCAAGAGACCCAGTACTTC
CASSLFPFSGQETQYF
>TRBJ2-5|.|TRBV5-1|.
TGCGCCAGCAGCCCGGAGGGGTTACAAGAGACCCAGTACTTC
CASSPEGLQETQYF
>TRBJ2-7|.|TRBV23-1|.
TGCGCCAGCAGTCAATCAATCCAGGCTTACGAGCAGTACTTC
CASSQSIQAYEQYF
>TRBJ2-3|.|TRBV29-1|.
TGCAGCGTTGAGGCGGGGACAGATACGCAGTATTTT
CSVEAGTDTQYF
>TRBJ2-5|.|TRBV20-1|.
TGCAGTGCTAGGGGATTGGAGACCCAGTACTTC
CSARGLETQYF
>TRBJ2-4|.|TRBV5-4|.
TGTGCCAGCAGCTTGGACAGGGCGGCTGTCAAGTACTTC
CASSLDRAAVKYF
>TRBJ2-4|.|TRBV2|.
TGTGCCAGCACCTTCGGGATCCTAAACATTCAGTACTTC
CASTFGILNIQYF
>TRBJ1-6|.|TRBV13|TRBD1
TGTGCCAGCAGGGGACAGGATTCACCCCTCCACTTT
CASRGQDSPLHF
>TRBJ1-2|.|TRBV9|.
TGTGCCAGCAGCGTAGGAAACCCGGGAGCTACATTTACTTATGGCTACACCTTC
CASSVGNPGATFTYGYTF
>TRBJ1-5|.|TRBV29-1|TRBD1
TGCAGCGTAACAGGGGTGAATCAGCCCCAGCATTTT
CSVTGVNQPQHF
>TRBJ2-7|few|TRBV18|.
TGTGCCAGCTCACCACTCCAGACAGCCTACGAGCAGTACTTC
CASSPLQTAYEQYF
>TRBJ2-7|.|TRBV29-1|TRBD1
TGCAGCGGGGGACAGGGGAACTACGAGCAGTACTTC
CSGGQGNYEQYF
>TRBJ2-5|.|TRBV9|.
TGTGCCAGCAGCGCGACCCGCGGACAAGAGACCCAGTACTTC
CASSATRGQETQYF
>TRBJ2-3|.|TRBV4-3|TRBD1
TGCGCCAGCAGCCAAGAGATAGACAGGGGGGGCCCTAATACGCAGTATTTT
CASSQEIDRGGPNTQYF
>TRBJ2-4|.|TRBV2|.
TGTGCCAGCACCCCGTCAAGGGCCAAAAACATTCAGTACTTC
CASTPSRAKNIQYF
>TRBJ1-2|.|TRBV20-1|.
TGCAGCGCCGTTTTTAGCTATGGCTACACCTTC
CSAVFSYGYTF
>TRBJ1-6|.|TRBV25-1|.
TGTGCCAGCAGTGTGGTAGGTTCACCCCTCCACTTT
CASSVVGSPLHF
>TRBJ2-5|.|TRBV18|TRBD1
TGTGCCAGCTCACTGATTGGACAGGGGTTTAGCGGAGAGACCCAGTACTTC
CASSLIGQGFSGETQYF
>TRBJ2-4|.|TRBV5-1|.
TGCGCCAGCAGCTTGGGGGGAGAGATAGCCAAAAACATTCAGTACTTC
CASSLGGEIAKNIQYF
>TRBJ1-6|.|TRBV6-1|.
TGTGCCAGCAGCTCAGGGAATTCACCCCTCCACTTT
CASSSGNSPLHF
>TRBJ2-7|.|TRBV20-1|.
TGCAGTGCCCAGGGGCAGTACGAGCAGTACTTC
CSAQGQYEQYF
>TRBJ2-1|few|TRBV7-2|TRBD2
TGTGCCAGCAGCCCGGGACTAGCGGGGGCCCATGAGCAGTTCTTC
CASSPGLAGAHEQFF
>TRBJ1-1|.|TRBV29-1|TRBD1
TGCAGCGCCGGGACAGGGAGTGAAGCTTTCTTT
CSAGTGSEAFF
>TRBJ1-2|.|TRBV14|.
TGTGCCAGCAGCCAAGCGGGACACCCTAACTATGGCTACACCTTC
CASSQAGHPNYGYTF
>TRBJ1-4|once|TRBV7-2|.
TGTGCCAGCAGCTTAATCCGCTCCGAAAAACTGTTTTTT
CASSLIRSEKLFF
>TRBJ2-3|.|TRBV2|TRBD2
TGTGCCAGCAGTGAGCGGAGCGGGGGGAGCACAGATACGCAGTATTTT
CASSERSGGSTDTQYF
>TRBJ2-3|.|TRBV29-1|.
TGCAGCGTTGATTCTGGCACAGATACGCAGTATTTT
CSVDSGTDTQYF
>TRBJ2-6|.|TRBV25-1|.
TGTGCCAGCAGTGACTGGCGTGCAACTGGGGCCAACGTCCTGACTTTC
CASSDWRATGANVLTF
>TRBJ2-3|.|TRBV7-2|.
TGTGCCAGCAGCTTAGGGACCACAGATACGCAGTATTTT
CASSLGTTDTQYF
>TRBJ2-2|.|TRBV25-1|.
TGTGCCAGCAGTGAACGTGGCACCGGGGAGCTGTTTTTT
CASSERGTGELFF
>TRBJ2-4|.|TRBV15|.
TGTGCCACCAGCAGAGATTATAGGACAGACAAAAACATTCAGTACTTC
CATSRDYRTDKNIQYF